This T cell receptor (beta chain) emerged from a study of blood T cell repertoires in COVID-19. Authors' data handling: It was from reference gene primer amplification that nucleated cell counts were estimated. Libraries were prepared by immunoSEQ multiplex PCR; TCRdb keeps only in-frame clonotypes and omits some of them. Clone size and the V and J calls come from that table; the DNA yielded D and trimming. The data show 200,000 or so clones, around four fifths seen once. The V gene lost 6 bases and the J gene lost 6 bases, with 15 bases spanning the gap. CDR3 length equals 13 residues. Looked up from germline, CDR1 is SGHRS and CDR2 is YFSETQ.

This sequence originates from a woman aged 40 to 55 with acute or convalescent COVID-19. Sample: peripheral blood. The gene calls are TRBV5-1 and TRBJ1-1; tentative D call: TRBD1 (5 bases). This chain's CDR3 is CASNGSPGAEAFF. The CDR3 bases are TGCGCCAGCAATGGGTCACCGGGGGCTGAAGCTTTCTTT.